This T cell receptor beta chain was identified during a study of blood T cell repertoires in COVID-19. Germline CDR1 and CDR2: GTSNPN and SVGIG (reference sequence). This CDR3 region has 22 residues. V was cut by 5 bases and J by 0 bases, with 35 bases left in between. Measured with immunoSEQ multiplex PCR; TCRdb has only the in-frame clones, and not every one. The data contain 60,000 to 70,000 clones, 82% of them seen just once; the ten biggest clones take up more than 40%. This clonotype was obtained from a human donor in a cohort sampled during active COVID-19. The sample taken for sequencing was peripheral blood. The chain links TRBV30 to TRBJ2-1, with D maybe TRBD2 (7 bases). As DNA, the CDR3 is TGTGCCTGGTATCCAGGCACCCTGGGGAGGGGGGCTCCTCCGGGCTCCTACAATGAGCAGTTCTTC. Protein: CAWYPGTLGRGAPPGSYNEQFF. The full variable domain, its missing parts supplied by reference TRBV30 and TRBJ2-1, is SQTIHQWPATLVQPVGSPLSLECTVEGTSNPNLYWYRQAAGRGLQLLFYSVGIGQISSEVPQNLSASRPQDRQFILSSKKLLLSDSGFYLCAWYPGTLGRGAPPGSYNEQFFGPGTRLTVL.